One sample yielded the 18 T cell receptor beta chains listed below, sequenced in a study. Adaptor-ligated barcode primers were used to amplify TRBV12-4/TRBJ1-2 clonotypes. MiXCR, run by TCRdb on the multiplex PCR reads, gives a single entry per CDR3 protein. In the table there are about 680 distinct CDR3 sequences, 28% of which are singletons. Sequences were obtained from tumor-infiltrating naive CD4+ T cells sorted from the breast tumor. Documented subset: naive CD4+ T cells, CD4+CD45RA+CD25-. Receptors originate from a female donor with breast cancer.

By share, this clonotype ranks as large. Here the CDR3 DNA reads TGTGCCAGCAGTTTCCAACCGGGACAGAGACCTAATGGCTACACCTTC. Translated: CASSFQPGQRPNGYTF. The rearrangement uses TRBV12-3 or TRBV12-4 and TRBJ1-2; TRBD1 matches 7 bases. The V segment lost 3 bases and the J segment 6 bases; nucleotides outside the gene matches: 13. The CDR3 length is 16 residues.

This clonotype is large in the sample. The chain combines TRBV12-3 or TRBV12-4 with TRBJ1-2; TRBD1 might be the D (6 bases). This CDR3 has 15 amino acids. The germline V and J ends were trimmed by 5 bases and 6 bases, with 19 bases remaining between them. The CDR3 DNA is TGTGCCAGCAGTCCAAGCGCCAGGGGACGCGATGGCTACACCTTC. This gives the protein CASSPSARGRDGYTF.

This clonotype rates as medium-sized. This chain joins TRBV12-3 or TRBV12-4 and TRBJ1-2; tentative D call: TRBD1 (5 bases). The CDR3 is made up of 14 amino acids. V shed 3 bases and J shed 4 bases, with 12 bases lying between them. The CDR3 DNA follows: TGTGCCAGCAGTTTGGCAGGGAAATCCTATGGCTACACCTTC. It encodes CASSLAGKSYGYTF.

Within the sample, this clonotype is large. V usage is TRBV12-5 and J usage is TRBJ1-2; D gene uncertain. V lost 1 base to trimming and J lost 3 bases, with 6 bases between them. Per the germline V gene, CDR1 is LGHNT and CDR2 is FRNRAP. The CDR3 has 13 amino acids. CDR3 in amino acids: CASGLEADYGYTF. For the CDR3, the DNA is TGTGCTAGTGGTTTGGAAGCGGACTATGGCTACACCTTC.

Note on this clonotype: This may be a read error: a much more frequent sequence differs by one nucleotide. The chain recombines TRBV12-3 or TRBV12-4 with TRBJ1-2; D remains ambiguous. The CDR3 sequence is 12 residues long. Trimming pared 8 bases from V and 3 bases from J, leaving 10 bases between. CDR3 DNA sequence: TGTGCCAGCTGGGGTGCGGACTATGGCTACACCTTC. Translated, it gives CASWGADYGYTF.

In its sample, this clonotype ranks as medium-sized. In DNA form, the CDR3 reads TGTGCCAGCAGTTCCAGTGGCCGGGGACAGGGTCTCTATGGCTACACCTTC. Translated: CASSSSGRGQGLYGYTF. The chain employs TRBV12-3 or TRBV12-4 and TRBJ1-2, with 9 bases fitting TRBD1. V shed 4 bases, J shed 4 bases, and the junction held 13 bases outside the gene matches. CDR3 length: 17 amino acids.

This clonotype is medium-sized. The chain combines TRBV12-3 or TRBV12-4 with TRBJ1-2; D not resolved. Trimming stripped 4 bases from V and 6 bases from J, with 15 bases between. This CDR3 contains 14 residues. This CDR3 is CASSYVPLRHGYTF. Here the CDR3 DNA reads TGTGCCAGCAGTTACGTCCCGCTTCGCCATGGCTACACCTTC.

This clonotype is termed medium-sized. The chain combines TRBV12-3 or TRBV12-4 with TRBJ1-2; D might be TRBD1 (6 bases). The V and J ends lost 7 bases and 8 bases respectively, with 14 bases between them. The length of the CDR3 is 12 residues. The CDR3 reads CASNRQAWGYTF. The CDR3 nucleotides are TGTGCCAGCAACCGACAGGCCTGGGGCTACACCTTC.

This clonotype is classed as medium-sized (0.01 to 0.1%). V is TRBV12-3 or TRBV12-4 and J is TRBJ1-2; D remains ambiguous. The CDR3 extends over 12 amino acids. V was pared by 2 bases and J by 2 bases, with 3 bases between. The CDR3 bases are TGTGCCAGCAGTTTACGAAACTATGGCTACACCTTC. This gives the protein CASSLRNYGYTF.

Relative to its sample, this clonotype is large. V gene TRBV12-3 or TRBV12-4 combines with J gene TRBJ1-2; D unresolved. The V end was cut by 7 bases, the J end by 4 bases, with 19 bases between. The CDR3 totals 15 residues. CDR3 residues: CASTPSLAWGYGYTF. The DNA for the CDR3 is TGTGCCAGCACCCCTTCCCTGGCTTGGGGCTATGGCTACACCTTC.

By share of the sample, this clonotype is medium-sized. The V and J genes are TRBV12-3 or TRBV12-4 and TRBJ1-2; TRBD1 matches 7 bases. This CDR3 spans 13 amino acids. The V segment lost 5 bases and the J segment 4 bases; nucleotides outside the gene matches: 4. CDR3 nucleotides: TGTGCCAGCAGTGCGGGGACAGTCTATGGCTACACCTTC. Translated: CASSAGTVYGYTF.

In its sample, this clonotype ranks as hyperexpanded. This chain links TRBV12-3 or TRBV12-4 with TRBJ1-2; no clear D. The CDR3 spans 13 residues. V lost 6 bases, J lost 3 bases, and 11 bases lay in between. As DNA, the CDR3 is TGTGCCAGCAGAGGCGGTCATGACTATGGCTACACCTTC. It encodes CASRGGHDYGYTF.

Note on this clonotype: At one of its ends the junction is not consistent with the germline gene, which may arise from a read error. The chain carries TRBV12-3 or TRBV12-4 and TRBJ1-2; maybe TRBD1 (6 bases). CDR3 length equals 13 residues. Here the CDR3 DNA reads TGTGCCAGCACGGGATACCGGGACATCGGCTGCACCTTC. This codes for CASTGYRDIGCTF.

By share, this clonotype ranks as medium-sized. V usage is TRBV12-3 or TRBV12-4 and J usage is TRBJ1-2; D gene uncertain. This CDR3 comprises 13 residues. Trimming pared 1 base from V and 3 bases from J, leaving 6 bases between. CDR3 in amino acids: CASSLVRDYGYTF. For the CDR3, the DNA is TGTGCCAGCAGTTTAGTGAGGGACTATGGCTACACCTTC.

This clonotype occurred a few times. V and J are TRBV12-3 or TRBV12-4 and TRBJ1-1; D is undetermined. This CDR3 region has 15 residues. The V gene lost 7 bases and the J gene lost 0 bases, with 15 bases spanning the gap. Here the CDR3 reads CASIPRGRMNTEAFF. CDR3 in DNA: TGTGCCAGCATACCTCGTGGTCGGATGAACACTGAAGCTTTCTTT.

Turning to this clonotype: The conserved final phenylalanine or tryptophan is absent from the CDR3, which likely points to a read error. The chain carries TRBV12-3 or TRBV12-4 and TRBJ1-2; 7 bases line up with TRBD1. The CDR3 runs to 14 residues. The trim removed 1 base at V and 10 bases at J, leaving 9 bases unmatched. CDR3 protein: CASSLDRGGFDYTI. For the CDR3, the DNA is TGTGCCAGCAGTTTAGACAGGGGAGGGTTTGACTACACCATC.

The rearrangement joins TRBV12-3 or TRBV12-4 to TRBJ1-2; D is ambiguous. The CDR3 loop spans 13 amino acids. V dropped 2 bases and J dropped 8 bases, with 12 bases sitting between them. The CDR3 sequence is CASSLCDHGGYTF. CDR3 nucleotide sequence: TGTGCCAGCAGTTTATGCGACCACGGCGGCTACACCTTC.

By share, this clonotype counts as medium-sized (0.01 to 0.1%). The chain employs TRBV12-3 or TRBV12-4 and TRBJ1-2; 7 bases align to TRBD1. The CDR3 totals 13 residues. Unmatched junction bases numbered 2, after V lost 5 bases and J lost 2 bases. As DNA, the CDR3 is TGTGCCAGCAGTGGGACAGCCAACTATGGCTACACCTTC. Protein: CASSGTANYGYTF.